These 19 T cell receptor beta chains originate from one sample sequenced in a study of CD8+CD57+ T cells in acquired aplastic anemia. It was patients with CD8+CD57+ cell expansion by flow cytometry who were chosen for sequencing. Investigators profiled TCR beta VDJ and CDR3 from genomic DNA template. Via MiXCR, TCRdb re-called the reads, giving one row per CDR3 protein. The repertoire has some 180,000 distinct CDR3 sequences, about 44% of them found once; the top ten carry 10% to 15%. The sample comprised sorted CD4+, CD8+, or CD8+CD57+ T cells (not recorded which) from PBMCs. These receptors all stem from a human donor with aplastic anemia.

In this sample, this clonotype turned up a few times. The chain links TRBV30 to TRBJ2-7; D is uncertain. The V gene lost 7 bases and the J gene lost 2 bases, with 15 bases spanning the gap. Germline V gene data show CDR1 as GTSNPN and CDR2 as SVGIG (reference sequence). CDR3 size: 13 residues. The chain's CDR3 is CASEGATTYEQYF. CDR3 bases: TGTGCCTCAGAAGGCGCCACTACCTACGAGCAGTACTTC. The entire variable domain, with the rest obtained from reference TRBV30 and TRBJ2-7, is as follows: SQTIHQWPATLVQPVGSPLSLECTVEGTSNPNLYWYRQAAGRGLQLLFYSVGIGQISSEVPQNLSASRPQDRQFILSSKKLLLSDSGFYLCASEGATTYEQYFGPGTRLTVT.

The rearrangement links TRBV7-8 to TRBJ2-7; D call uncertain. V gave up 1 base and J gave up 2 bases, with 3 bases separating them. CDR1 SGHVS and CDR2 FQNEAQ come from the germline V gene. This CDR3 contains 12 residues. The CDR3 reads CASSLVAYEQYF. For the CDR3, the DNA is TGTGCCAGCAGCTTAGTTGCCTACGAGCAGTACTTC.

In regard to this clonotype: One end of the junction is discordant with germline, which a read error may explain. The chain recombines TRBV5-4 with TRBJ1-2; no clear D gene. Germline CDR1 and CDR2: SGHNT and YYREEE (reference sequence). The CDR3 totals 15 residues. CDR3: CASSLGGVKDYGYAF. The CDR3, as DNA: TGTGCCAGCAGCTTGGGTGGGGTTAAAGACTATGGCTACGCCTTC.

The chain uses TRBV29-1 and TRBJ1-4, with D unclear. The V and J ends lost 7 bases and 6 bases respectively, with 12 bases between them. The CDR3 runs to 12 residues. CDR1 and CDR2 from the germline V gene are SQVTM and ANQGSEA. In nucleotides, the CDR3 is TGCAGCGCGAGGGATCAGGATGAAAAACTGTTTTTT. Protein product: CSARDQDEKLFF. Complete variable domain (other parts from reference TRBV29-1 and TRBJ1-4): SAVISQKPSRDICQRGTSLTIQCQVDSQVTMMFWYRQQPGQSLTLIATANQGSEATYESGFVIDKFPISRPNLTFSTLTVSNMSPEDSSIYLCSARDQDEKLFFGSGTQLSVL.

This sequence joins TRBV7-9 and TRBJ1-6, with a possible D match to TRBD1 (5 bases). V lost 4 bases to trimming and J lost 16 bases, with 11 bases between them. Germline V CDR1 and CDR2: SEHNR, FQNEAQ (reference sequence). CDR3 size: 11 residues. Written as DNA, the CDR3 is TGTGCCAGCAGCTCCGGGGGAGGGCTCCACTTT. Translated: CASSSGGGLHF.

This clonotype was recorded many times. The rearrangement links TRBV20-1 to TRBJ2-3; 7 bases agree with TRBD2. This CDR3 contains 16 residues. Germline values: CDR1 DFQATT, CDR2 SNEGSKA (reference sequence). Trimming cost V 3 bases and J 2 bases; bases outside gene matches: 11. In nucleotides, the CDR3 is TGCAGTGCTAGGGGATCGTCAGGGACTACCACAGATACGCAGTATTTT. Protein: CSARGSSGTTTDTQYF.

V is TRBV2 and J is TRBJ2-5; D ambiguous. CDR1 is SNHLY, CDR2 FYNNEI, per germline. The CDR3 spans 12 residues. The V and J ends lost 8 bases and 5 bases respectively, with 12 bases between them. Here the CDR3 reads CASQTESETQYF. In DNA, the CDR3 is TGTGCCAGCCAAACAGAATCCGAGACCCAGTACTTC.

In its sample, this clonotype was seen many times. This chain uses TRBV29-1 with TRBJ1-1, with 7 nucleotides matching TRBD1. CDR3 size: 14 residues. Germline V gene lookup returns CDR1 SQVTM and CDR2 ANQGSEA. With V trimmed by 6 bases and J by 3 bases, 10 bases remained unmatched. The CDR3 sequence is CSVVGIQGDTEAFF. The CDR3, as DNA: TGCAGCGTCGTTGGGATCCAGGGGGACACTGAAGCTTTCTTT. Full variable domain (remainder filled in from reference TRBV29-1 and TRBJ1-1): SAVISQKPSRDICQRGTSLTIQCQVDSQVTMMFWYRQQPGQSLTLIATANQGSEATYESGFVIDKFPISRPNLTFSTLTVSNMSPEDSSIYLCSVVGIQGDTEAFFGQGTRLTVV.

There are many counts of this clonotype. V is TRBV2 and J is TRBJ1-2; D is unclear. There are 12 residues in the CDR3. Trimming pared 1 base from V and 3 bases from J, leaving 3 bases between. Per the germline V gene, CDR1 is SNHLY and CDR2 is FYNNEI. CDR3 coding DNA: TGTGCCAGCAGTGAAGGTGACTATGGCTACACCTTC. This translates into CASSEGDYGYTF.

The genes are TRBV11-2 and TRBJ2-2; 7 bases fit TRBD2. Germline V gives CDR1 SGHAT, CDR2 FQNNGV. The CDR3 is 17 residues long. The V segment lost 1 base and the J segment 5 bases; nucleotides outside the gene matches: 10. DNA of the CDR3: TGTGCCAGCAGCTTAGGATATGTAACGGGGGGTACCGGGGAGCTGTTTTTT. Its protein is CASSLGYVTGGTGELFF.

This clonotype was picked up many times. The chain uses TRBV19 and TRBJ2-2; D is perhaps TRBD1 (6 bases). Germline loops: CDR1 LNHDA, CDR2 SQIVND (reference sequence). There are 14 residues in the CDR3. V lost 9 bases and J lost 4, with 15 bases in between. In DNA form, the CDR3 reads TGTGCCAGCCACCCGGGACATCGCACCGGGGAGCTGTTTTTT. Its translation: CASHPGHRTGELFF.

V usage is TRBV10-1 and J usage is TRBJ1-2; 11 nucleotides match TRBD1. V shed 0 bases, J shed 4 bases, and the junction held 7 bases outside the gene matches. The CDR3 consists of 17 residues. Germline V CDR1 and CDR2: WNHNN, SYGVQD (reference sequence). CDR3 region: CASSESMPGTGGYGYTF. The CDR3 nucleotides read TGCGCCAGCAGTGAGTCGATGCCCGGGACAGGGGGCTATGGCTACACCTTC.

The chain combines TRBV20-1 with TRBJ2-3, with D possibly matching TRBD1 (6 bases). The germline CDR1 and CDR2 sequences are DFQATT and SNEGSKA (reference sequence). The CDR3 is made up of 13 amino acids. The V end lost 3 bases, the J end lost 6 bases, and 13 bases lay between the germline ends. CDR3: CSARVQGRDTQYF. The CDR3 DNA reads TGCAGTGCTAGGGTACAGGGTCGCGATACGCAGTATTTT.

At least ten counts were recorded for this clonotype. V usage is TRBV6-5 and J usage is TRBJ1-2; D uncertain. Trimming stripped 4 bases from V and 3 bases from J, with 12 bases between. The germline V gene encodes CDR1 MNHEY and CDR2 SVGAGI. The CDR3 totals 14 residues. CDR3 sequence reads: CASSFAAPDYGYTF. The CDR3 nucleotides read TGTGCCAGCAGTTTTGCGGCCCCTGACTATGGCTACACCTTC.

V is TRBV2 and J is TRBJ2-1; the match to TRBD2 covers 11 bases. With 9 bases clipped from V and 8 bases from J, the junction kept 9 bases outside the gene matches. The germline V gene has CDR1 SNHLY and CDR2 FYNNEI. The CDR3 contains 14 residues. The chain's CDR3 is CASNSGRAGDEQFF. CDR3 DNA sequence: TGTGCCAGTAATAGCGGGAGGGCCGGGGATGAGCAGTTCTTC. The full variable domain, with the rest looked up from reference TRBV2 and TRBJ2-1, is EPEVTQTPSHQVTQMGQEVILRCVPISNHLYFYWYRQILGQKVEFLVSFYNNEISEKSEIFDDQFSVERPDGSNFTLKIRSTKLEDSAMYFCASNSGRAGDEQFFGPGTRLTVL.

The genes are TRBV11-3 and TRBJ2-4, with 11 nucleotides matching TRBD2. This CDR3 comprises 14 residues. The germline gives CDR1 SGHNT, CDR2 YENEEA. V was clipped by 5 bases and J by 6 bases; unmatched bases: 3. The CDR3 reads CASSPTSGGNIQYF. CDR3 nucleotides: TGTGCCAGCAGCCCCACTAGCGGGGGAAACATTCAGTACTTC.

The chain combines TRBV19 with TRBJ1-6; the match to TRBD1 covers 7 bases. CDR1 is LNHDA, CDR2 SQIVND, per germline (reference sequence). With V trimmed by 2 bases and J by 7 bases, 5 bases remained unmatched. The length of the CDR3 is 15 residues. CDR3 in DNA: TGTGCCAGTAGTATAAAGGGACAGATCAATTCACCCCTCCACTTT. This encodes CASSIKGQINSPLHF.

This rearrangement joins TRBV5-1 to TRBJ2-2, with 9 bases aligning to TRBD2. The trim removed 4 bases at V and 8 bases at J, leaving 9 bases unmatched. CDR1 is SGHRS, CDR2 YFSETQ, per germline. This CDR3 spans 15 amino acids. The DNA for the CDR3 is TGCGCCAGCAGCATGGGACTAGCTACGAGTGGGGAGCTGTTTTTT. Its protein product is CASSMGLATSGELFF.

This sequence joins TRBV2 and TRBJ1-5; 7 nucleotides line up with TRBD1. This CDR3 contains 14 residues. Germline V gives CDR1 SNHLY, CDR2 FYNNEI. Unmatched junction bases numbered 12, after V lost 7 bases and J lost 9 bases. The DNA for the CDR3 is TGTGCCAGCACAAGGGACAGTGGTTTGGGGCCCCAGCATTTT. Translating gives CASTRDSGLGPQHF.